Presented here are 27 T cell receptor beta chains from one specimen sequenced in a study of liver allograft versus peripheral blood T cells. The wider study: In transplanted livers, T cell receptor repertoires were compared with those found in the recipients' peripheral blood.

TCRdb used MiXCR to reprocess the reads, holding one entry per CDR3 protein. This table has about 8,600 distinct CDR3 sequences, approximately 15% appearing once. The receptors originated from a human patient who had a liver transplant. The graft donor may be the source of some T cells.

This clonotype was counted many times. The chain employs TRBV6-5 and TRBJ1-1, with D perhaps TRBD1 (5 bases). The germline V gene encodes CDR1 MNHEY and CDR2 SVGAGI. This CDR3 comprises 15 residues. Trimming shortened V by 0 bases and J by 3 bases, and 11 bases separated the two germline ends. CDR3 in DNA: TGTGCCAGCAGTTACTCATACGCCAGGGACACTGAAGCTTTCTTT. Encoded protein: CASSYSYARDTEAFF.

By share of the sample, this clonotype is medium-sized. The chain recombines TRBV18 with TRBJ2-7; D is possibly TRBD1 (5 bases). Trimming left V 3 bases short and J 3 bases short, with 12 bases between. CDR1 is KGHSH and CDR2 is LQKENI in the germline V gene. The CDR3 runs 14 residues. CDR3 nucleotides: TGTGCCAGCTCACCCGACCGACAGTTCTACGAGCAGTACTTC. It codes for CASSPDRQFYEQYF.

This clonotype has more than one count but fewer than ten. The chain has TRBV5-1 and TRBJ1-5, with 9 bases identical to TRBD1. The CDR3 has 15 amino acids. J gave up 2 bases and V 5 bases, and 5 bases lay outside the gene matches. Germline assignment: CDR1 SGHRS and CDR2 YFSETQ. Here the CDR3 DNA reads TGCGCCAGCAGGCGGACAGGGGAAGGCAATCAGCCCCAGCATTTT. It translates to CASRRTGEGNQPQHF.

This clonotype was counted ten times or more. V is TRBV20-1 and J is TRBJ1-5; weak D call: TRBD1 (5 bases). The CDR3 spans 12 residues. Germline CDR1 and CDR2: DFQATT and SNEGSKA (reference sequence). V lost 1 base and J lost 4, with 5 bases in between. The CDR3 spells CSARAGNQPQHF. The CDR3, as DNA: TGCAGTGCTAGAGCAGGGAATCAGCCCCAGCATTTT.

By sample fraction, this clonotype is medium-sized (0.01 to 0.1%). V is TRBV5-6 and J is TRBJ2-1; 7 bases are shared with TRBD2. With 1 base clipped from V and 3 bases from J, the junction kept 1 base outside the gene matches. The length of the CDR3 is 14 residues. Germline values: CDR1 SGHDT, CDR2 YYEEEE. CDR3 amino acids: CASSLRDYYNEQFF. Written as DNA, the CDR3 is TGTGCCAGCAGCTTGAGGGACTACTACAATGAGCAGTTCTTC.

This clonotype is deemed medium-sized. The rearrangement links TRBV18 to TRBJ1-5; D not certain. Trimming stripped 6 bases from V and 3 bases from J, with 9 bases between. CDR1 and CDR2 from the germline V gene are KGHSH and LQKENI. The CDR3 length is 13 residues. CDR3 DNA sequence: TGTGCCAGCTCCCCTGGCTTCAATCAGCCCCAGCATTTT. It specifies CASSPGFNQPQHF.

Here the CDR3 reads CSARDLRGSTEAFF. Written as DNA, the CDR3 is TGCAGTGCTAGAGATCTACGCGGGTCTACTGAAGCTTTCTTT. The rearrangement joins TRBV20-1 to TRBJ1-1; no firm D call. Germline V gene data show CDR1 as DFQATT and CDR2 as SNEGSKA (reference sequence). Trimming left V 0 bases short and J 5 bases short, with 13 bases between. CDR3 length: 14 amino acids.

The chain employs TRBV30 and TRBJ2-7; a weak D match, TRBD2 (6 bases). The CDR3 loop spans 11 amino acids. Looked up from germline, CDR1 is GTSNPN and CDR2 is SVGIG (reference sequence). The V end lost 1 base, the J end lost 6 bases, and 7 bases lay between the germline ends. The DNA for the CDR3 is TGTGCCTGGAGTGGGGGAGGCGAGCAGTACTTC. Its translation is CAWSGGGEQYF. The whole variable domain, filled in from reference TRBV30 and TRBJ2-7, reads SQTIHQWPATLVQPVGSPLSLECTVEGTSNPNLYWYRQAAGRGLQLLFYSVGIGQISSEVPQNLSASRPQDRQFILSSKKLLLSDSGFYLCAWSGGGEQYFGPGTRLTVT.

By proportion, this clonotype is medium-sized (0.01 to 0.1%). The CDR3 sequence: CASSPIQGRTEAFF. The CDR3 bases are TGTGCCAGTAGTCCTATTCAGGGGCGCACTGAAGCTTTCTTT. The V call is TRBV19, the J call TRBJ1-1; D possibly corresponds to TRBD1 (6 bases). The germline V gene has CDR1 LNHDA and CDR2 SQIVND (reference sequence). V was pared by 5 bases and J by 4 bases, with 14 bases between. The CDR3 sequence is 14 residues long.

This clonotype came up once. The CDR3 region is CSALGRTNTGELFF. CDR3 nucleotides: TGCAGTGCCCTGGGACGGACCAACACCGGGGAGCTGTTTTTT. The chain recombines TRBV20-1 with TRBJ2-2; D tentatively fits TRBD1 or TRBD2 (5 bases each). V dropped 6 bases and J dropped 2 bases, with 13 bases sitting between them. Germline CDR1 and CDR2: DFQATT and SNEGSKA (reference sequence). The CDR3 has 14 residues.

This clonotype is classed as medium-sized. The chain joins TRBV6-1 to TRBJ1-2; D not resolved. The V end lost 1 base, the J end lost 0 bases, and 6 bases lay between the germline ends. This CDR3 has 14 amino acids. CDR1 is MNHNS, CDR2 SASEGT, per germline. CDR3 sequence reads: CASSEEGPNYGYTF. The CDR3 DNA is TGTGCCAGCAGTGAAGAGGGTCCTAACTATGGCTACACCTTC.

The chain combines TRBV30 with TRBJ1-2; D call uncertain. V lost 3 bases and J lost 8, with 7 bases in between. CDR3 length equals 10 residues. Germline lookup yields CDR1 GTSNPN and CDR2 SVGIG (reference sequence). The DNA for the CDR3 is TGTGCCTGGAGGGTCCAGGGCTACACCTTC. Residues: CAWRVQGYTF.

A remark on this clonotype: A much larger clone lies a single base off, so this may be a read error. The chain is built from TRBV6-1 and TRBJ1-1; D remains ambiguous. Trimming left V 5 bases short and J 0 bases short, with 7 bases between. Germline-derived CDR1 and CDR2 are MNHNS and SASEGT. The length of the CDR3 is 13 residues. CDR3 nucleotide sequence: TGTGCCAGCAGTCAAATGATGAACACTGAAGCTTTCTTT. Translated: CASSQMMNTEAFF.

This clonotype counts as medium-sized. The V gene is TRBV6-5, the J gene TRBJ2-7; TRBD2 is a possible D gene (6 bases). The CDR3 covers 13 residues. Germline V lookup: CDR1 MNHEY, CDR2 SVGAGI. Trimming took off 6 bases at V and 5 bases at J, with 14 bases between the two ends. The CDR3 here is CASSLIIADEQYF. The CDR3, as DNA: TGTGCCAGCAGCTTGATCATAGCGGACGAGCAGTACTTC.

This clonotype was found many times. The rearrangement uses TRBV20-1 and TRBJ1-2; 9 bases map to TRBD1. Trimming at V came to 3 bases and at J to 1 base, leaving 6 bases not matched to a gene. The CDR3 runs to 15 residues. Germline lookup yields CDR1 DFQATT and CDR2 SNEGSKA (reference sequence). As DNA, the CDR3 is TGCAGTGCTAGTGTCCCGGACAGGGGTAACTATGGCTACACCTTC. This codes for CSASVPDRGNYGYTF.

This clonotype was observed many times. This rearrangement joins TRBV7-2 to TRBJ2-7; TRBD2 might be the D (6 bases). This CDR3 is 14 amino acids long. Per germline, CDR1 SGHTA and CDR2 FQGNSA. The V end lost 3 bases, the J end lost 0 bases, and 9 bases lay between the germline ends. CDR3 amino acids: CASSFVEGSYEQYF. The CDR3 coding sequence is TGTGCCAGCAGCTTCGTGGAGGGCTCCTACGAGCAGTACTTC.

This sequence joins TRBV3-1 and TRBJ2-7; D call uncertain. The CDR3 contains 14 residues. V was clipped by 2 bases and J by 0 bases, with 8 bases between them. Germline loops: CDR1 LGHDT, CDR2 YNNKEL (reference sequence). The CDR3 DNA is TGTGCCAGCAGCCAATTCACTGACTCCTACGAGCAGTACTTC. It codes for CASSQFTDSYEQYF.

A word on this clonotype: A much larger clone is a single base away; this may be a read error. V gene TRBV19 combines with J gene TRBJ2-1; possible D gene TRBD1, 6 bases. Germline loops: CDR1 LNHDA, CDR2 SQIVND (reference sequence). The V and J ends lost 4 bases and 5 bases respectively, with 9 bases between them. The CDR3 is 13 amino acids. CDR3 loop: CASSRGTHNEQFF. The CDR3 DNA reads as TGTGCCAGTAGTAGAGGGACACACAATGAGCAGTTCTTC.

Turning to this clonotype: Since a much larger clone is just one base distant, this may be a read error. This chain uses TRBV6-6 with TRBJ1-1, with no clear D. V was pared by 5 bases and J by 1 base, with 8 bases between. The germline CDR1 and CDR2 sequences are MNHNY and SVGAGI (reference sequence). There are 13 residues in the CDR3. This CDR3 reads CASSHWQNTEAFF. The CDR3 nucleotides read TGTGCCAGCAGTCACTGGCAGAACACTGAAGCTTTCTTT.

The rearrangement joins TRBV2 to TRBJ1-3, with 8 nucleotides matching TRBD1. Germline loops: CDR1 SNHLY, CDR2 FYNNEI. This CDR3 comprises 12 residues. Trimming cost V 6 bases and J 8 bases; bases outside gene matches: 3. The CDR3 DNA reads TGTGCCAGCAGGGACAGGGATTACACCATATATTTT. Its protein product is CASRDRDYTIYF.

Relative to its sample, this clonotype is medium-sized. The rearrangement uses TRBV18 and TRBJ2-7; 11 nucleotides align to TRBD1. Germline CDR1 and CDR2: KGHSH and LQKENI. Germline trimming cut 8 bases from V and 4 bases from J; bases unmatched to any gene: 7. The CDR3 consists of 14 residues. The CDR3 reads CASETGQGDYEQYF. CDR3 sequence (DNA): TGTGCCAGCGAAACGGGACAGGGGGATTACGAGCAGTACTTC. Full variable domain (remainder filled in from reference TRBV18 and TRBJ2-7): NAGVMQNPRHLVRRRGQEARLRCSPMKGHSHVYWYRQLPEEGLKFMVYLQKENIIDESGMPKERFSAEFPKEGPSILRIQQVVRGDSAAYFCASETGQGDYEQYFGPGTRLTVT.

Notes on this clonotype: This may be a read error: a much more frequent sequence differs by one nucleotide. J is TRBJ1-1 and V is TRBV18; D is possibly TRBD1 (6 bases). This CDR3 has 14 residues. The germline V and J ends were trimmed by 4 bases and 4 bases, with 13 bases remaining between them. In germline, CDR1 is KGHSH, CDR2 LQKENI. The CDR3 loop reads CASSQGQAITEAFF. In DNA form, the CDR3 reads TGTGCCAGCTCACAGGGACAAGCGATCACTGAAGCTTTCTTT.

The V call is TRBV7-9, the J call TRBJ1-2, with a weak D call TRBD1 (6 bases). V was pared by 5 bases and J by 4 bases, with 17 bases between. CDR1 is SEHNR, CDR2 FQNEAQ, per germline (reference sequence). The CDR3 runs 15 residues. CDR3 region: CASSATGVGSYGYTF. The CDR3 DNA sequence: TGTGCCAGCAGCGCGACAGGTGTCGGATCCTATGGCTACACCTTC.

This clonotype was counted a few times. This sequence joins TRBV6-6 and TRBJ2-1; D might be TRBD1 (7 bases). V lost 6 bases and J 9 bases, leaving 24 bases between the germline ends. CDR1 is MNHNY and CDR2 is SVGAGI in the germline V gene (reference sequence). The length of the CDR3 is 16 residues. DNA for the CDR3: TGTGCCAGCAGCCGATGGAGGCAGGGGGACGGGGGTGAGCAGTTCTTC. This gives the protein CASSRWRQGDGGEQFF.

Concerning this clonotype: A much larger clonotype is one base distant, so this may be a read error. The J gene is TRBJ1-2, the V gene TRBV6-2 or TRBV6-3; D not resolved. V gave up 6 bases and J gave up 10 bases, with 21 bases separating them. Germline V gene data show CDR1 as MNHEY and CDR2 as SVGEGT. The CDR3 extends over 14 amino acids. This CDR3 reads CASSPRRGIHDYTF. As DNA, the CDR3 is TGTGCCAGCAGCCCCAGACGGGGTATACATGACTACACCTTC.

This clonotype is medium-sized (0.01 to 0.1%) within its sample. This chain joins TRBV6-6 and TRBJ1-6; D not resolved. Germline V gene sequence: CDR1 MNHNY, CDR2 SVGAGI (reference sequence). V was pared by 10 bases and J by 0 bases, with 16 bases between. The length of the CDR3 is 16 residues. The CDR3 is CATSPTDVSYNSPLHF. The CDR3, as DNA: TGTGCCACCAGCCCAACGGACGTCTCCTATAATTCACCCCTCCACTTT.

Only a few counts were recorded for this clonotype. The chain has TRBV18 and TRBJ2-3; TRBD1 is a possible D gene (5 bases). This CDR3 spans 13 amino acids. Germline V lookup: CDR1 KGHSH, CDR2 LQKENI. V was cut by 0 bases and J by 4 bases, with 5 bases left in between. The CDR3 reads CASSPPGADTQYF. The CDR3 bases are TGTGCCAGCTCACCACCAGGGGCAGATACGCAGTATTTT.